Below are 5 T cell receptor beta chains sequenced from a single sample in a study of T cells in Graves' hyperthyroidism and ophthalmopathy. From RNA transcripts, TCR beta CDR3 regions were amplified. Initially, a first-round RT-PCR of the TCR CDR3 employed the HTBI primer set. Each CDR3 protein gets one entry after TCRdb re-called the multiplex PCR reads with MiXCR. The sample yields about 600,000 distinct CDR3 sequences, about a sixth seen once. Sample: blood. Receptor source: a woman aged 40 to 50 with Graves' ophthalmopathy.

On this clonotype: This may come from a read error, since a much larger clone is one base off. The chain combines TRBV11-1 with TRBJ2-1; 11 nucleotides match TRBD2. J lost 2 bases, V lost 5 bases, and 14 bases had no gene match. In germline, CDR1 is SGHAT, CDR2 FQDESV (reference sequence). The CDR3 spans 19 residues. The CDR3 nucleotides read TGTGCCAGCAGCCCATATTCTTTAGCGGGAGGGCTCCCCTACAATGAGCAGTTCTTC. Amino acid sequence: CASSPYSLAGGLPYNEQFF.

This clonotype came up many times. The chain combines TRBV27 with TRBJ2-1; D uncertain. The CDR3 extends over 14 amino acids. Germline CDR1 MNHEY, CDR2 SMNVEV (reference sequence). The V gene lost 3 bases and the J gene lost 1 base, with 7 bases spanning the gap. CDR3 DNA: TGTGCCAGCAGTTTGGGAATTTCCTACAATGAGCAGTTCTTC. Its protein product is CASSLGISYNEQFF.

At least ten counts were recorded for this clonotype. The CDR3 DNA sequence: TGCGCCAGCAGCCGGCCCGGGGGTCATGAGGATACGCAGTATTTT. Translating gives CASSRPGGHEDTQYF. The chain joins TRBV4-1 to TRBJ2-3, with a possible D match to TRBD2 (6 bases). The CDR3 runs to 15 residues. In germline, CDR1 is MGHRA, CDR2 YSYEKL. Trimming stripped 4 bases from V and 6 bases from J, with 17 bases between.

This clonotype was picked up many times. The chain links TRBV6-1 to TRBJ2-5, with 7 bases that match TRBD2. Germline V gene sequence: CDR1 MNHNS, CDR2 SASEGT. The V segment lost 0 bases and the J segment 1 base; nucleotides outside the gene matches: 2. This CDR3 region has 15 residues. The CDR3 region is CASSEAPGGQETQYF. The CDR3 nucleotides are TGTGCCAGCAGTGAAGCACCGGGGGGCCAAGAGACCCAGTACTTC.

This clonotype was counted only a few times. The chain carries TRBV10-3 and TRBJ2-1, with 11 bases aligning to TRBD2. The V gene end was trimmed by 8 bases and the J gene end by 5 bases; junction bases not matched to a gene: 5. Germline V gene lookup returns CDR1 ENHRY and CDR2 SYGVKD. CDR3 size: 14 residues. CDR3 coding DNA: TGTGCCATCGGAACTAGCGGGGGAAACAATGAGCAGTTCTTC. Translated: CAIGTSGGNNEQFF.